A single sample is the source of the 10 T cell receptor beta chains below, sequenced in a study of regulatory T cells in long-lasting Graves disease. Time point reported: newly diagnosed GD, antithyroid drugs for less than 3 months. There was RNA extracted from PBMCs, and the TCR library was made from it. Arm-PCR of CDR3 regions with iRepertoire HTBI primers generated TCR beta libraries. MiXCR was run by TCRdb on the multiplex PCR reads, yielding one entry per CDR3 protein. The sample has approximately 350,000 distinct CDR3 sequences, 15% to 20% seen once. These data also featured in a second study, about T cells in Graves' hyperthyroidism and ophthalmopathy.

Specimen: peripheral blood mononuclear cells (PBMCs), collected at new diagnosis, from a patient treated with antithyroid drugs. These receptors were obtained from a woman aged 18-30 years with Graves disease.

In this sample, this clonotype turned up many times. The chain employs TRBV5-1 and TRBJ2-3; 7 bases fit TRBD1. Unmatched junction bases numbered 1, after V lost 0 bases and J lost 0 bases. Germline-derived CDR1 and CDR2 are SGHRS and YFSETQ. The CDR3 extends over 15 amino acids. The CDR3 nucleotides are TGCGCCAGCAGCTTGGAGGGACAGAGCACAGATACGCAGTATTTT. It is translated as CASSLEGQSTDTQYF.

Only a few counts were recorded for this clonotype. The V call is TRBV6-2 or TRBV6-3, the J call TRBJ2-1; 8 bases align to TRBD1. V lost 5 bases and J lost 4; bases outside the gene matches: 7. The CDR3 extends over 15 amino acids. Germline CDR1 is MNHEY and CDR2 is SVGEGT. CDR3 sequence: CASSPRTGQYNEQFF. The CDR3, as DNA: TGTGCCAGCAGTCCCCGGACAGGGCAGTACAATGAGCAGTTCTTC.

As regards this clonotype: This clone may be a read error of a much larger clone one base away. V and J are TRBV7-9 and TRBJ2-3, with D possibly TRBD2 on 5 matching bases. From germline, CDR1 is SEHNR and CDR2 FQNEAQ (reference sequence). The CDR3 runs to 16 residues. The CDR3 coding sequence is TGTGCCGGCAGTAACCGGCAGCCCTGGAGGACAGATACGCAGTATTTT. It is translated as CAGSNRQPWRTDTQYF. The whole variable domain, filled in from reference TRBV7-9 and TRBJ2-3, reads DTGVSQNPRHKITKRGQNVTFRCDPISEHNRLYWYRQTLGQGPEFLTYFQNEAQLEKSRLLSDRFSAERPKGSFSTLEIQRTEQGDSAMYLCAGSNRQPWRTDTQYFGPGTRLTVL.

Details on this clonotype: This may arise from a read error, as a much more abundant clone is one base away. The J gene is TRBJ2-7, the V gene TRBV6-1; TRBD1 might be the D (6 bases). The CDR3 spans 13 residues. Germline V gives CDR1 MNHNS, CDR2 SASEGT. Trimming shortened V by 4 bases and J by 3 bases, and 10 bases separated the two germline ends. The CDR3, as DNA: TGTGCCAGCAGTGGACAGGTCTTCTACGAGCAGTACTTC. Translating it yields CASSGQVFYEQYF.

This sequence joins TRBV29-1 and TRBJ1-2; the D gene is possibly TRBD1 (6 bases). Germline V gene sequence: CDR1 SQVTM, CDR2 ANQGSEA. V was shortened by 3 bases and J by 0 bases, with 11 bases between the two germline ends. This CDR3 has 14 residues. DNA for the CDR3: TGCAGCGTTGATAAGGACAGAACTAACTATGGCTACACCTTC. Translated: CSVDKDRTNYGYTF.

This chain uses TRBV12-3 or TRBV12-4 with TRBJ2-7, with D unclear. The germline V and J ends were trimmed by 6 bases and 6 bases, with 15 bases remaining between them. The CDR3 has 13 residues. The CDR3 spells CASSYAAPGEQYF. In nucleotides, the CDR3 is TGTGCCAGCAGCTACGCGGCGCCGGGCGAGCAGTACTTC.

This clonotype was seen many times. This chain connects TRBV7-9 to TRBJ2-7; 9 nucleotides align to TRBD1. The CDR3 runs 14 residues. Germline lookup yields CDR1 SEHNR and CDR2 FQNEAQ (reference sequence). V was pared by 3 bases and J by 5 bases, with 5 bases of the junction left unmatched. The CDR3 nucleotides read TGTGCCAGCAGCTTCAGGACAGGGGCGGACGAGCAGTACTTC. It yields the protein CASSFRTGADEQYF. The variable domain in full, completed from reference TRBV7-9 and TRBJ2-7, reads DTGVSQNPRHKITKRGQNVTFRCDPISEHNRLYWYRQTLGQGPEFLTYFQNEAQLEKSRLLSDRFSAERPKGSFSTLEIQRTEQGDSAMYLCASSFRTGADEQYFGPGTRLTVT.

The table lists this clonotype with a few counts. This chain links TRBV10-1 with TRBJ2-7; D remains unclear. CDR1 WNHNN and CDR2 SYGVQD come from the germline V gene (reference sequence). This CDR3 has 12 residues. V dropped 0 bases and J dropped 5 bases, with 5 bases sitting between them. The CDR3 region has the DNA TGCGCCAGCAGTGAGTCGGGGAACGAGCAGTACTTC. Translating gives CASSESGNEQYF.

The chain employs TRBV27 and TRBJ1-4; D is unclear. Germline V gene data show CDR1 as MNHEY and CDR2 as SMNVEV (reference sequence). The germline V and J ends were trimmed by 0 bases and 11 bases, with 10 bases remaining between them. This CDR3 comprises 13 residues. The CDR3 DNA follows: TGTGCCAGCAGTTTATCAGACCGAAACAAACTGTTTTTT. Amino acids: CASSLSDRNKLFF.

This clonotype was seen repeatedly, ten times or more. This chain links TRBV12-3 or TRBV12-4 with TRBJ1-4, with a weak D call TRBD1 (5 bases). V dropped 3 bases and J dropped 8 bases, with 10 bases sitting between them. This CDR3 comprises 13 residues. The CDR3 DNA sequence: TGTGCCAGCAGTTTTCCGGGGGGGGAAAAACTGTTTTTT. This translates into CASSFPGGEKLFF.